What follows is one TCR beta chain and its context. The data belong to a study of blood T cell repertoires in COVID-19. The CDR3 runs 15 residues. V lost 5 bases and J lost 4; bases outside the gene matches: 11. Germline V lookup: CDR1 SGHAT, CDR2 FQNNGV. Methods used by the authors: Amplification from reference gene primers served as the basis for estimated nucleated cell counts. The table came from immunoSEQ multiplex PCR; TCRdb's copy has only in-frame clones and leaves some out. The V and J calls and clone size are taken from that table; D and trimming were inferred from the DNA. The repertoire holds 140,000 or so clones, roughly 85% seen once, with around 3% in the top ten.

The receptor's source is a man in his fifties with acute or convalescent COVID-19. Sequenced input: peripheral blood. The chain uses TRBV11-2 and TRBJ2-7, with 7 bases matching TRBD1. CDR3 residues: CASSAIDRDVYEQYF. As DNA, the CDR3 is TGTGCCAGCAGCGCGATCGACAGGGATGTGTACGAGCAGTACTTC.